The next 8 T cell receptor beta chains were all read from a single sample in a study of CD8 T cells in ankylosing spondylitis (dated by TCRdb to the late 2010s). No antigen has been identified for these receptors. What the authors observed across the whole study: Blood from ankylosing spondylitis patients appeared to be characterized by a TCR beta motif composed of about eight highly homologous amino acid variants.

The receptor library was made with 5' RACE. Instrument used: Illumina HiSeq 2500. TCRdb reprocessing: public reads trimmed at Q25 with fastp, clones called with MiXCR, in-frame beta chains kept. Entries that share a CDR3 protein sequence are merged under the most common genes and DNA. This sample lists approximately 500,000 distinct CDR3 sequences; more than 9.5% were detected once. The ten largest account for under 7.5% of the sample. Sequenced: blood, either unsorted or a sorted T cell fraction (not recorded which). All receptors derive from a male donor with ankylosing spondylitis.

The rearrangement links TRBV20-1 to TRBJ2-1, with TRBD1 matching over 8 bases. Trimming cost V 8 bases and J 9 bases; bases outside gene matches: 21. Per the germline V gene, CDR1 is DFQATT and CDR2 is SNEGSKA (reference sequence). The CDR3 consists of 16 residues. CDR3 sequence (DNA): TGCAGTCCAGGACAGGGTTCGGGGATTGGGTTTGCTGAGCAGTTCTTC. It translates to CSPGQGSGIGFAEQFF.

The chain couples TRBV11-2 to TRBJ2-1, with D perhaps TRBD1 (6 bases). This CDR3 is 16 amino acids long. V was trimmed by 1 base and J by 0 bases, leaving 10 bases between them. The germline V gene encodes CDR1 SGHAT and CDR2 FQNNGV. The CDR3 loop reads CASSLVGGNSYNEQFF. DNA of the CDR3: TGTGCCAGCAGCTTAGTTGGGGGCAACTCCTACAATGAGCAGTTCTTC.

Regarding this clonotype: Sequence at one end of the junction differs from germline and may be a read error. The chain employs TRBV18 and TRBJ1-2, with 7 bases identical to TRBD1. Germline V lookup: CDR1 KGHSH, CDR2 LQKENI. This CDR3 has 13 amino acids. CDR3 sequence reads: CASSPQGTDGYTF. The CDR3 DNA follows: TGTGCCAGCTCGCCACAGGGGACTGATGGCTACACCTTC.

V is TRBV18 and J is TRBJ1-3, with D unclear. Germline-derived CDR1 and CDR2 are KGHSH and LQKENI. V was cut by 5 bases and J by 0 bases, with 14 bases left in between. The CDR3 contains 16 residues. In DNA, the CDR3 is TGTGCCAGCTCAGCCCCTGCCAGTCTCTCTGGAAACACCATATATTTT. Its protein is CASSAPASLSGNTIYF.

Ten or more counts support this clonotype. CDR3 sequence (DNA): TGTGCCAGCAGCCCATGGACTAGCGGGAGTTTAAGGGCGGAGCAGTTCTTC. Amino acid sequence: CASSPWTSGSLRAEQFF. This chain links TRBV14 with TRBJ2-1, with TRBD2 identical over 13 bases. V lost 4 bases, J lost 10 bases, and 13 bases stayed unmatched. CDR3 size: 17 residues. Germline CDR1 SGHDN, CDR2 FVKESK.

A remark on this clonotype: A much more abundant neighbour one base away suggests this may be a read error. Since the CDR3 does not end with the conserved phenylalanine or tryptophan, this likely comes from a read error. The J gene is TRBJ1-1, the V gene TRBV27, with 7 nucleotides matching TRBD1. Germline CDR1 and CDR2: MNHEY and SMNVEV (reference sequence). V lost 6 bases and J lost 5; bases outside the gene matches: 21. The CDR3 totals 18 residues. CDR3 protein: CASSSKPRQGGSGTEAFL. The CDR3 coding sequence is TGTGCCAGCAGCTCTAAACCTCGACAGGGCGGATCTGGGACTGAAGCTTTCCTT.

This clonotype was detected only a few times. This CDR3 is CASRDSLNTGELFF. DNA of the CDR3: TGTGCCAGCAGGGACAGTTTGAACACCGGGGAGCTGTTTTTT. This sequence joins TRBV2 and TRBJ2-2, with D perhaps matching TRBD1 (6 bases). Germline values: CDR1 SNHLY, CDR2 FYNNEI. The CDR3 is 14 residues long. V was trimmed by 6 bases and J by 1 base, leaving 9 bases between them.

The gene calls are TRBV5-1 and TRBJ2-1, with a weak D call TRBD2 (5 bases). Trimming shortened V by 4 bases and J by 3 bases, and 17 bases separated the two germline ends. Germline V gene lookup returns CDR1 SGHRS and CDR2 YFSETQ. This CDR3 region has 16 residues. The CDR3 coding sequence is TGCGCCAGCAGCACGGGGTTACTAGGCATCTACAATGAGCAGTTCTTC. Its protein is CASSTGLLGIYNEQFF.